The source of this T cell receptor beta chain is a study of T-cell memory formation after mild COVID-19. Study-level results: Day 15 to 85 contractors were CD4/CD8 balanced; later expanders leaned CD4+. Researchers found some responding clones in pre-infection memory, a sign that cross-reactive memory joined.

As concerns this clonotype: Its matching antigen is unknown.

Constant-segment-primed 5'RACE gave TCR alpha and TCR beta cDNA libraries with sample barcodes and UMIs. From the 5' RACE reads, TCRdb called clonotypes with MiXCR, one entry per CDR3 protein. The sample has about 390,000 distinct CDR3 sequences; approximately 15% are singletons. The CDR3 consists of 12 residues. The ends were cut back, 3 bases at V and 3 bases at J, with 4 bases in the middle. Germline values: CDR1 SGHAT, CDR2 FQNNGV. The source of this sequence is a man younger than 30 who had mild COVID-19 (a few samples of this study predate the infection). Cell type and time point are not known. Input material: PBMCs or a T cell subset sorted from them (not recorded which). The chain couples TRBV11-2 to TRBJ2-3; D gene unclear. The CDR3 here is CASSFWTDTQYF. The CDR3 DNA reads TGTGCCAGCAGCTTTTGGACAGATACGCAGTATTTT. Full variable domain (outside the CDR3, taken from reference TRBV11-2 and TRBJ2-3): EAGVAQSPRYKIIEKRQSVAFWCNPISGHATLYWYQQILGQGPKLLIQFQNNGVVDDSQLPKDRFSAERLKGVDSTLKIQPAKLEDSAVYLCASSFWTDTQYFGPGTRLTVL.